This T cell receptor (beta chain) was captured by sequencing in a study of blood T cell repertoires in COVID-19. Profiling relied on immunoSEQ multiplex PCR, and the TCRdb table lists in-frame clones only, not all of them. The sample has around 110,000 clones; 85% to 95% are singletons. The CDR3 totals 14 residues. This TCR was recovered from a woman in her thirties with acute or convalescent COVID-19. The sequencing sample was made of peripheral blood. J is TRBJ2-7 and V is TRBV21-1; the D call of TRBD2 is as the table states it, not checked on the DNA. TRBV21-1 is a pseudogene locus. Written as DNA, the CDR3 is TGTGCCAGCAGCAAAGAGGCTAGCGAATACGAGCAGTACTTC. Protein: CASSKEASEYEQYF.